Given below is one T cell receptor beta chain in context. Relative to the germline gene, one junction end is altered; a read error may explain this. What was amplified from RNA transcripts were TCR beta CDR3 regions. A set of HTBI primers served as the primers for a first-round RT-PCR of the TCR CDR3. A single record per CDR3 protein comes from TCRdb applying MiXCR to the multiplex PCR reads. The sample lists approximately 250,000 distinct CDR3 sequences, almost 25% occurring once. The sample originates from a study of T cells in Graves' hyperthyroidism and ophthalmopathy. The V gene's germline CDR1 is MRHNA and CDR2 SNTAGT. There are 14 residues in the CDR3. For ophthalmopathy patients, the Clinical Activity Score was at least 3 and the NOSPECS grade at least 4; duration was under 3 months. It was uncontrolled infection, other autoimmune disease, pregnancy or lactation that excluded patients.

This rearrangement joins TRBV6-4 to TRBJ1-1; no reliable D call. The sequence was obtained from a woman in her 40s with Graves' ophthalmopathy. Sequencing was done on a sample of blood. The CDR3 is CASIHGITNTEAFF. CDR3 DNA: TGTGCCAGCATCCACGGGATCACGAACACTGAAGCCTTCTTT.